Listed below are T cell receptor beta chains from one sample, sequenced in a study of blood T cell repertoires in COVID-19. The protocol was immunoSEQ multiplex PCR, while the TCRdb copy is restricted to in-frame clones and leaves out a portion. The data show 250,000 or so clones, about 82% seen once. The sequenced sample consisted of peripheral blood. Receptors were obtained from a man at least 80 years old with acute or convalescent COVID-19. CDR3s include the opening cysteine and the closing phenylalanine or tryptophan. The order of the fields is V gene, J gene, D gene, clone size, CDR3 DNA, CDR3 protein. D genes are given only for firm matches. Only part of the rows carry a size: once, few, many, or a class if the clone is expanded.

TRBV10-3	TRBJ2-7	NA	once	TGTGCCATCAGTGAGGGAGGGTCCTACGAGCAGTACTTC	CAISEGGSYEQYF
TRBV11-2	TRBJ2-7	TRBD1	few	TGTGCCAGCAGCCAACTCTCCGGGACAGCCTTAGCAGAGCAGTACTTC	CASSQLSGTALAEQYF
TRBV10-3	TRBJ1-3	TRBD1	NA	TGTGCCATCAGCCGACAGGGCAACTCTGGAAACACCATATATTTT	CAISRQGNSGNTIYF
TRBV6-5	TRBJ2-2	TRBD2	NA	TGTGCCAGCACCCCCGGGGGGTGGACCGGGGAGCTGTTTTTT	CASTPGGWTGELFF
TRBV28	TRBJ2-7	TRBD2	once	TGTGCCAGCAGGCAACTAGCGGGACGCTACGAGCAGTACTTC	CASRQLAGRYEQYF
TRBV7-2	TRBJ2-4	TRBD2	NA	TGTGCCAGCAGCGGCGGGGGGACCCCAGTCAAAAACATTCAGTACTTC	CASSGGGTPVKNIQYF
TRBV9	TRBJ1-3	TRBD1	NA	TGTGCCAGCAGCGTAGGACAGGGGGTTGGAAACACCATATATTTT	CASSVGQGVGNTIYF
TRBV10-3	TRBJ2-2	NA	NA	TGTGCCATCAGTGAGTCGGGCTTTCACACCGGGGAGCTGTTTTTT	CAISESGFHTGELFF
TRBV5-1	TRBJ2-5	TRBD1	NA	TGCGCCAGCAGCTCATCGACAGGGGGAGGCCAAGAGACCCAGTACTTC	CASSSSTGGGQETQYF
TRBV11-2	TRBJ2-7	TRBD2	NA	TGTGCCAGCAGCCCGTATCAGACTAGCGGGATCTCCTACGAGCAGTACTTC	CASSPYQTSGISYEQYF
TRBV24-1	TRBJ1-1	NA	NA	TGTGCCACCAGTGAACCGACAGGAGTGGCTTTCTTT	CATSEPTGVAFF
TRBV7-2	TRBJ1-1	NA	NA	TGTGCCAGCAGACTAGGGCAGGTGATGAACACTGAAGCTTTCTTT	CASRLGQVMNTEAFF
TRBV19	TRBJ1-1	NA	NA	TGTGCCAGTTCGTCCGTGAACACTGAAGCTTTCTTT	CASSSVNTEAFF
TRBV5-1	TRBJ2-4	NA	NA	TGCGCCAGCAGCGTCGGGGTTGCCAAAAACATTCAGTACTTC	CASSVGVAKNIQYF
TRBV28	TRBJ1-1	TRBD1	NA	TGTGCCAGCAGTTCACCACAGGGGGCGGCCACTGAAGCTTTCTTT	CASSSPQGAATEAFF
TRBV18	TRBJ2-2	NA	NA	TGTGCCAGCTCACCACCGGGCAGCTTCACCGGGGAGCTGTTTTTT	CASSPPGSFTGELFF
TRBV9	TRBJ2-3	NA	NA	TGTGCCAGCAGCGTAGAGAGGGTAGATACGCAGTATTTT	CASSVERVDTQYF
TRBV6-5	TRBJ1-1	TRBD1	once	TGTGCCAGCATTAGTCGGGACAGCATGAACACTGAAGCTTTCTTT	CASISRDSMNTEAFF
TRBV11-2	TRBJ2-1	NA	NA	TGTGCCAGCAGCTTTGAGGCGAGCTCCTACAATGAGCAGTTCTTC	CASSFEASSYNEQFF
TRBV3-1/TRBV3-2	TRBJ1-2	NA	NA	TGTGCCAGCAGCCTGGGGAGTTATGGCTACACCTTC	CASSLGSYGYTF
TRBV9	TRBJ1-1	NA	NA	TGTGCCAGCAGCGTAGGAAGACAGGTTAACACTGAAGCTTTCTTT	CASSVGRQVNTEAFF
TRBV18	TRBJ1-2	NA	NA	TGTGCCAGCTCACCGACAAGCCCTAACTATGGCTACACCTTC	CASSPTSPNYGYTF
TRBV15	TRBJ1-5	NA	NA	TGTGCCACCAGCCTCTCCAGTATGAATCAGCCCCAGCATTTT	CATSLSSMNQPQHF
TRBV7-2	TRBJ1-5	NA	NA	TGTGCCAGCAGCTTAGCGTCTACTTCAAATCAGCCCCAGCATTTT	CASSLASTSNQPQHF
TRBV5-1	TRBJ2-5	NA	NA	TGCGCCAGCAGCAGCCGACAGGTCCAAGAGACCCAGTACTTC	CASSSRQVQETQYF
TRBV5-1	TRBJ2-7	NA	NA	TGCGCCAGCAGCCCAGACAAAGGGAGCGAGCAGTACTTC	CASSPDKGSEQYF
TRBV5-4	TRBJ2-1	TRBD2	NA	TGTGCCAGCAGCTTGGCCGCGCGGGGGGGTAGGAATGAGCAGTTCTTC	CASSLAARGGRNEQFF
TRBV6-1	TRBJ1-2	NA	NA	TGTGCCAGCAGTGAGACTCTTAGCTATGGCTACACCTTC	CASSETLSYGYTF
TRBV5-6	TRBJ2-3	TRBD2	NA	TGTGCCAGCAGCTTGCGGGGGGCAGATACGCAGTATTTT	CASSLRGADTQYF
TRBV28	TRBJ2-2	NA	few	TGTGCCAGCAGTAGGGAGCCCCTCACCGGGGAGCTGTTTTTT	CASSREPLTGELFF